Listed here are 9 T cell receptor beta chains from one sample, sequenced in a study of low-dose radiotherapy and immunotherapy resistance in tumors. Time point given: before trial treatment. Primers used for first-strand cDNA, a TRAV- and TRBV-specific set, covered both alpha and beta chains. TCR amplification ran 20 PCR cycles using constant-region and V-primer adapter primers. TCRdb passed the reads through MiXCR, listing each CDR3 protein once. The table records under 90,000 distinct CDR3 sequences, 31% of them present only once. Sequences were derived from PBMCs, sampled before treatment. The receptors come from a female donor with ovarian cancer.

For this clonotype: It may be a read error: a sequence one base away is much more abundant. The chain recombines TRBV12-5 with TRBJ2-1; TRBD2 agrees at 7 bases. Germline CDR1 reads LGHNT; CDR2 reads FRNRAP. V was clipped by 7 bases and J by 10 bases; unmatched bases: 16. This CDR3 is 15 amino acids long. In DNA form, the CDR3 reads TGTGCTAGTGCCCCCCCGGGACTAAGAACCTACGAGCAGTTCTTC. It codes for CASAPPGLRTYEQFF.

This clonotype has a count of ten or more. V and J are TRBV30 and TRBJ2-1; 15 bases map to TRBD2. The CDR3 runs to 17 residues. Losses at the gene ends were 3 bases for V and 8 bases for J; bases not matched to a gene: 11. Germline V gene data show CDR1 as GTSNPN and CDR2 as SVGIG (reference sequence). This chain's CDR3 is CAWSSGLAGGPGDEQFF. The DNA for the CDR3 is TGTGCCTGGAGCTCTGGACTAGCGGGAGGGCCTGGGGATGAGCAGTTCTTC.

The chain joins TRBV28 to TRBJ2-3; 12 positions match TRBD2. V lost 5 bases to trimming and J lost 2 bases; unmatched junction nucleotides: 2. The CDR3 runs 15 residues. Looked up from germline, CDR1 is MDHEN and CDR2 is SYDVKM. CDR3 loop: CASSTSGRTTDTQYF. The CDR3, as DNA: TGTGCCAGCAGTACTAGCGGGAGGACCACAGATACGCAGTATTTT.

This clonotype has a count of ten or more. The chain links TRBV4-2 to TRBJ2-1; D possibly matches TRBD1 or TRBD2 (5 bases each). This CDR3 region has 16 residues. Germline assignment: CDR1 LGHNA and CDR2 YNFKEQ. The V end lost 0 bases, the J end lost 6 bases, and 15 bases lay between the germline ends. CDR3: CASSQDEGNYGNEQFF. In DNA, the CDR3 is TGTGCCAGCAGCCAAGACGAGGGGAACTACGGCAATGAGCAGTTCTTC.

This clonotype was counted a few times. This chain links TRBV19 with TRBJ2-1; 16 bases match TRBD2. The CDR3 totals 16 residues. The trim removed 5 bases at V and 4 bases at J, leaving 2 bases unmatched. The germline V gene has CDR1 LNHDA and CDR2 SQIVND (reference sequence). The CDR3, as DNA: TGTGCCAGTAGTGCGGGACTAGCGGGGGGGTACAATGAGCAGTTCTTC. Translating it yields CASSAGLAGGYNEQFF.

This clonotype was seen ten or more times. V usage is TRBV2 and J usage is TRBJ2-7, with D possibly being TRBD2 (5 bases). Germline V gene lookup returns CDR1 SNHLY and CDR2 FYNNEI. The CDR3 extends over 12 amino acids. Trimming removed 8 bases from V and 4 bases from J, with 12 bases in between. This CDR3 reads CASAPRGYEQYF. CDR3 DNA: TGTGCCAGCGCCCCCCGGGGTTACGAGCAGTACTTC. Complete variable domain (other parts from reference TRBV2 and TRBJ2-7): EPEVTQTPSHQVTQMGQEVILRCVPISNHLYFYWYRQILGQKVEFLVSFYNNEISEKSEIFDDQFSVERPDGSNFTLKIRSTKLEDSAMYFCASAPRGYEQYFGPGTRLTVT.

As regards this clonotype: This likely traces to a read error, being one base from a far larger clone. The J gene is TRBJ1-2, the V gene TRBV2; D might be TRBD1 (6 bases). Trimming took off 5 bases at V and 4 bases at J, with 14 bases between the two ends. Germline V CDR1 and CDR2: SNHLY, FYNNEI. This CDR3 region has 14 residues. This chain's CDR3 is CASSRAGGGYGYTF. For the CDR3, the DNA is TGTGCCAGCAGTCGCGCGGGGGGCGGCTATGGCTACACCTTC.

This clonotype appeared a single time. A far more abundant clone sits one base away, making this likely a read error. The chain employs TRBV6-2 or TRBV6-3 and TRBJ2-4, with TRBD1 matching 7 bases. Trimming took 0 bases from V and 13 from J; bases not matched to a gene: 9. The V gene's germline CDR1 is MNHEY and CDR2 SVGEGT. This CDR3 has 14 residues. CDR3 in DNA: TGTGCCAGCAGTTACTCGGCAGGGGGAAATGAGCAGTACTTC. The encoded protein is CASSYSAGGNEQYF.

Details on this clonotype: One junction end does not reproduce the germline sequence, and a read error may be involved. V usage is TRBV5-1 and J usage is TRBJ2-7, with TRBD2 identical over 14 bases. The germline V gene has CDR1 SGHRS and CDR2 YFSETQ. The CDR3 totals 15 residues. The CDR3 DNA sequence: TGTGCCAGCAGCTCGGGACTAGCGGGAGTCTACGAGCAGTACTTC. Translating gives CASSSGLAGVYEQYF.